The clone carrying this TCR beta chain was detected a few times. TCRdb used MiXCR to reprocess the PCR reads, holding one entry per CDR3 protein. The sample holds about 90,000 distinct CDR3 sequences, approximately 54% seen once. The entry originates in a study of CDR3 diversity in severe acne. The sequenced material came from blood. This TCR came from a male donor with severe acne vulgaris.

The DNA of the CDR3 is TGCAGTGCACCAGACCCCCAAGGGACAGGGAAAGGAGGTCGGTACACTGAAGCTTTCTTT. As protein: CSAPDPQGTGKGGRYTEAFF. The gene calls are TRBV20-1 and TRBJ1-1, with 9 bases that match TRBD1. The V gene's germline CDR1 is DFQATT and CDR2 SNEGSKA (reference sequence). The trim removed 6 bases at V and 3 bases at J, leaving 26 bases unmatched. The CDR3 runs 20 residues.